The sample holds many counts of the clone carrying this T cell receptor (beta chain). As yet, its antigen is unknown. The data derive from a study of regulatory T cells in long-lasting Graves disease. Notes on the study in general: The study found persistent patients shared more public clonotypes (roughly 3,000) than new patients (about 880). Persistent cases favored TRBV28, TRBJ1-2 and TRBJ2-5.

Time point here: persistent/refractory GD, antithyroid drugs over 5 years with positive TRAb. PBMCs provided the RNA from which the TCR library was made. V lost 4 bases, J lost 0 bases, and 10 bases lay in between. Germline CDR1 is DFQATT and CDR2 is SNEGSKA (reference sequence). The CDR3 has 14 residues. Arm-PCR of CDR3 regions and iRepertoire HTBI primers were the basis on which TCR beta libraries were built. A single record per CDR3 protein comes from TCRdb applying MiXCR to the multiplex PCR reads. The sample has 300,000 to 500,000 distinct CDR3 sequences; around 20% are singletons. The chain is built from TRBV20-1 and TRBJ1-5; possible D gene TRBD1, 5 bases. This sample comprised peripheral blood mononuclear cells (PBMCs), obtained when the disease was refractory, from a patient treated with antithyroid drugs. The receptor's source is a female donor with Graves disease. The CDR3 reads CSATDRYSNQPQHF. DNA for the CDR3: TGCAGTGCTACCGACAGATATAGCAATCAGCCCCAGCATTTT.